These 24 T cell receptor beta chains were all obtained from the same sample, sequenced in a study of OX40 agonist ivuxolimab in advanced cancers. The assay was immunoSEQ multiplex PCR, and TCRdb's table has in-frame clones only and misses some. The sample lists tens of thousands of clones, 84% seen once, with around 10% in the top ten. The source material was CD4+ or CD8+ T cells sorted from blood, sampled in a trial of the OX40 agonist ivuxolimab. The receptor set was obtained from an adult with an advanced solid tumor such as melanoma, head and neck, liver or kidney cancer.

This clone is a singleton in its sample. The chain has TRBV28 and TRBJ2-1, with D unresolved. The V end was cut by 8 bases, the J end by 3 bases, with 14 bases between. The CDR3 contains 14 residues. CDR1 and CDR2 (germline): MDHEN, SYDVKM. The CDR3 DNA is TGTGCCAGCCGGTTGGACGGGCTCTACAATGAGCAGTTCTTC. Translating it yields CASRLDGLYNEQFF.

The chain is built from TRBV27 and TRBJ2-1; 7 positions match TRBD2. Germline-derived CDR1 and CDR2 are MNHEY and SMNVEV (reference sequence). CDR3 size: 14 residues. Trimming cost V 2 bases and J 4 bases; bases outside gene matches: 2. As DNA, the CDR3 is TGTGCCAGCAGTTTAAGCGGGATTTACAATGAGCAGTTCTTC. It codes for CASSLSGIYNEQFF.

The CDR3 sequence is CASRTGTLSNQPQHF. CDR3 coding DNA: TGTGCCAGCAGAACCGGGACTCTCAGCAATCAGCCCCAGCATTTT. The chain links TRBV28 to TRBJ1-5; TRBD1 is a possible D gene (5 bases). Germline CDR1 and CDR2: MDHEN and SYDVKM. Trimming pared 6 bases from V and 1 base from J, leaving 13 bases between. The length of the CDR3 is 15 residues.

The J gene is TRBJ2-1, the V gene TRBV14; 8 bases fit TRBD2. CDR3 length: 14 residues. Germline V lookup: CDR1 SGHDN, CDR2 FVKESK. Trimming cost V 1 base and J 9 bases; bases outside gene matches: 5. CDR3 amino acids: CASSQGTSYGEQFF. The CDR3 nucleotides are TGTGCCAGCAGCCAAGGGACTAGCTACGGTGAGCAGTTCTTC.

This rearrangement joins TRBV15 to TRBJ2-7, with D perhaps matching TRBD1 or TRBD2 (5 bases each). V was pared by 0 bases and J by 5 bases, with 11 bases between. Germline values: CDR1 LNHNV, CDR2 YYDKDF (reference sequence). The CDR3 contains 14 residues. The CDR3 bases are TGTGCCACCAGCAGAGACAGGGAGAAGGACGAGCAGTACTTC. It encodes CATSRDREKDEQYF.

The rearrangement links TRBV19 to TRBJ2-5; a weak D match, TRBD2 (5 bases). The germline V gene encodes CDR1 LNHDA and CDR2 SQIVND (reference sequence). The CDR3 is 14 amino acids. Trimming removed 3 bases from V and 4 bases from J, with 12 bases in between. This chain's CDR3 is CASSMWVEGETQYF. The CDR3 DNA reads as TGTGCCAGTAGTATGTGGGTCGAGGGAGAGACCCAGTACTTC.

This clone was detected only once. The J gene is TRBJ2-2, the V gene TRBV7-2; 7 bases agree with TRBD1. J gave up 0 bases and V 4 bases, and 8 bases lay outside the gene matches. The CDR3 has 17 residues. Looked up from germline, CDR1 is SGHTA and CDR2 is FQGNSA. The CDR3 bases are TGTGCCAGCAGCTCCTATACCGGGACAGCGAACACCGGGGAGCTGTTTTTT. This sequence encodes CASSSYTGTANTGELFF. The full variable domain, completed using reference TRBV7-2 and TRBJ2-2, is GAGVSQSPSNKVTEKGKDVELRCDPISGHTALYWYRQSLGQGLEFLIYFQGNSAPDKSGLPSDRFSAERTGGSVSTLTIQRTQQEDSAVYLCASSSYTGTANTGELFFGEGSRLTVL.

CDR3 residues: CAWSRGGALRSGANVLTF. DNA of the CDR3: TGTGCCTGGAGTAGAGGGGGCGCCTTGCGCTCTGGGGCCAACGTCCTGACTTTC. The genes are TRBV30 and TRBJ2-6, with 7 nucleotides matching TRBD1. V lost 2 bases, J lost 0 bases, and 10 bases stayed unmatched. The CDR3 has 18 residues. Germline CDR1 and CDR2: GTSNPN and SVGIG (reference sequence).

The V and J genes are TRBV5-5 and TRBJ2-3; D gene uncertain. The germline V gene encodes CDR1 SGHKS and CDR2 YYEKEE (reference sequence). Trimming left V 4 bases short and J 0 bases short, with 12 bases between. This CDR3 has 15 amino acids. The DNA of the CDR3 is TGTGCCAGCAGCCCCTACACGACTAGCACAGATACGCAGTATTTT. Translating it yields CASSPYTTSTDTQYF.

The DNA of the CDR3 is TGTGCCAGCAGTTTAGGGGCTAGCGGTGTTTGGGATGAGCAGTTCTTC. It specifies CASSLGASGVWDEQFF. The chain has TRBV28 and TRBJ2-1; the match to TRBD2 covers 7 bases. The germline V gene has CDR1 MDHEN and CDR2 SYDVKM. The ends lost 2 bases at V and 8 bases at J; junction bases unmatched: 12. This CDR3 is 16 amino acids long.

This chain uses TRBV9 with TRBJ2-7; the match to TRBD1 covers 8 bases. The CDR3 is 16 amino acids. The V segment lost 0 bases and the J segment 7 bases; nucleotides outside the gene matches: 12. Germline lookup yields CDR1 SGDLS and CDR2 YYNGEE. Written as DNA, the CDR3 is TGTGCCAGCAGCGTAGTACAGGGGGACAAAATGGGAGAGCAGTACTTC. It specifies CASSVVQGDKMGEQYF.

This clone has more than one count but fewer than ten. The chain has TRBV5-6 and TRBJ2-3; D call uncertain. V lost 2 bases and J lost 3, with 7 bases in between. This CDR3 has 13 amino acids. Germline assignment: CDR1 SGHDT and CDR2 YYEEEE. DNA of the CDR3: TGTGCCAGCAGCTTCCTAGTAACAGATACGCAGTATTTT. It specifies CASSFLVTDTQYF.

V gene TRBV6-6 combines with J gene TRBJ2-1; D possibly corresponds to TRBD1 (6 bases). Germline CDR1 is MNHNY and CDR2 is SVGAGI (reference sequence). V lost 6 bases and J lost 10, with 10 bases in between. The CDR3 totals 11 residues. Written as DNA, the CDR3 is TGTGCCAGCAGAACCGGGACAGAGCAGTTCTTC. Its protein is CASRTGTEQFF.

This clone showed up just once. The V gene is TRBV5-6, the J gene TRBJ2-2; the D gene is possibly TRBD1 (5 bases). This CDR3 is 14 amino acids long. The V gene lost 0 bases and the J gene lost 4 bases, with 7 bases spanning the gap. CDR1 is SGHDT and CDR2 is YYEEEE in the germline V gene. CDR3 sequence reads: CASSLGTSTGELFF. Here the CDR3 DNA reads TGTGCCAGCAGCTTGGGGACAAGCACCGGGGAGCTGTTTTTT.

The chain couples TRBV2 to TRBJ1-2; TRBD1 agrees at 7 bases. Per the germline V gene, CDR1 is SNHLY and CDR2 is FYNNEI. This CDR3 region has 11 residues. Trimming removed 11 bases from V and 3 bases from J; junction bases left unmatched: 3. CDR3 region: CAAGGDYGYTF. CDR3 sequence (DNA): TGTGCCGCAGGGGGAGACTATGGCTACACCTTC.

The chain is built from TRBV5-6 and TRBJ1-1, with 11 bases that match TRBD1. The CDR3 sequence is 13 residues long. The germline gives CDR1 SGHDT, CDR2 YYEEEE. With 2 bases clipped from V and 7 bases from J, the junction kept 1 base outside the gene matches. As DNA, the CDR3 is TGTGCCAGCAGCTTTGGGACAGGGGGTGAAGCTTTCTTT. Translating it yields CASSFGTGGEAFF.

CDR3 sequence: CASSLDGGHQETQYF. The CDR3 DNA is TGTGCCAGCAGCTTAGATGGAGGGCACCAAGAGACCCAGTACTTC. The chain couples TRBV11-2 to TRBJ2-5, with a tentative D call TRBD2 (6 bases). Looked up from germline, CDR1 is SGHAT and CDR2 is FQNNGV. This CDR3 comprises 15 residues. Trimming pared 0 bases from V and 0 bases from J, leaving 8 bases between.

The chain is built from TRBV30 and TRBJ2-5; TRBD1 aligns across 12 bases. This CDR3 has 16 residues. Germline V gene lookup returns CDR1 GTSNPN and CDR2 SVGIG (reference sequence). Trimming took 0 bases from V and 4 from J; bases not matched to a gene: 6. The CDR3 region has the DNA TGTGCCTGGAGTGTGCCACCGGGACAGGGGGCAGAGACCCAGTACTTC. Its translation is CAWSVPPGQGAETQYF.

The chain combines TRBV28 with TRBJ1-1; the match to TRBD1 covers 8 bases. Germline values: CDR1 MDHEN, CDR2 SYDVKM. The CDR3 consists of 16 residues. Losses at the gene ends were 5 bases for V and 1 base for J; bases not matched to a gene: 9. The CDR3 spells CASSPMGTGTNTEAFF. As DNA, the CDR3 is TGTGCCAGCAGTCCCATGGGGACAGGCACGAACACTGAAGCTTTCTTT.

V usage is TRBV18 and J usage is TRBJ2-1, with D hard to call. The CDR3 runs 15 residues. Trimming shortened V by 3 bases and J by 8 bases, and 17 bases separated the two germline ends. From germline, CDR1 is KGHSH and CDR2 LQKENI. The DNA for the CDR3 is TGTGCCAGCTCACCCCCAGACACCATTTGGCATGAGCAGTTCTTC. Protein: CASSPPDTIWHEQFF.

The CDR3 coding sequence is TGTGCCAGCAGCGTATCCCCTAGCGGGGGGGCCGTTTACAATGAGCAGTTCTTC. This codes for CASSVSPSGGAVYNEQFF. V gene TRBV9 combines with J gene TRBJ2-1, with TRBD2 identical over 12 bases. CDR3 length equals 18 residues. The germline V gene encodes CDR1 SGDLS and CDR2 YYNGEE. With V trimmed by 1 base and J by 4 bases, 9 bases remained unmatched.

The CDR3: CASSQELLAEHNEQFF. CDR3 bases: TGCGCCAGCAGCCAAGAGTTACTAGCGGAACACAATGAGCAGTTCTTC. The genes are TRBV4-3 and TRBJ2-1, with 8 bases that match TRBD2. From germline, CDR1 is LGHNA and CDR2 YSLEER. The CDR3 is 16 residues long. The V gene end was trimmed by 0 bases and the J gene end by 5 bases; junction bases not matched to a gene: 6.

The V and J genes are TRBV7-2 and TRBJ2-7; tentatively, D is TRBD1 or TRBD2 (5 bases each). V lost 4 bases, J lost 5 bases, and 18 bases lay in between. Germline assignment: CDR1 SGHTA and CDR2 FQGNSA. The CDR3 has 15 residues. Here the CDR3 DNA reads TGTGCCAGCAGCTCCTCCCCGGGACCGCGGGACGAGCAGTACTTC. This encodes CASSSSPGPRDEQYF.

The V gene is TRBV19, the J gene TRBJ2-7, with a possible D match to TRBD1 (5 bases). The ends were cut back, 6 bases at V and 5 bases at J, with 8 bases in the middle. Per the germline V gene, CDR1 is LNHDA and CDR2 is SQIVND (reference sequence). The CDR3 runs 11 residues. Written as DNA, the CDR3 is TGTGCCAGTAGAGGGGCACACGAGCAGTACTTC. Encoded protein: CASRGAHEQYF.